This TCR beta chain is from a study of blood T cells in healthy people across ages. General study results and limits: More naive CD4+ cells and higher diversity were found in long-lived than in aged donors. Correlation between TCR beta diversity and naive T cell percentage was strong. Reliance upon unsorted PBMCs precluded definitive naive versus antigen-experienced comparison.

This clonotype has only a few counts. Its antigen is currently unknown. The CDR3 runs 14 residues. With a J-beta primer mix and a sample-barcoded 5' primer, a second PCR ran roughly 6 to 11 cycles. A template-switch adaptor containing 12 random nucleotides labeled each cDNA molecule. MiXCR, run by TCRdb on the 5' RACE reads, gives a single entry per CDR3 protein. This table has 540,000 or so distinct CDR3 sequences, roughly a quarter appearing once. This chain connects TRBV12-3 or TRBV12-4 to TRBJ2-1, with D possibly being TRBD1 (7 bases). The J call is doubtful: the DNA matches TRBJ2-5 better. The source of this sequence is a woman between 70 and 85 years old in good health. Sequenced sample: blood. DNA of the CDR3: TGTGCCAGCAGGCCAGGGGGGTTCGGGGGGACCCAGTACTTC. Translating it yields CASRPGGFGGTQYF.